This T cell receptor beta chain derives from a study of blood T cell repertoires in COVID-19. Across the whole study: The samples span acute and convalescent COVID-19 from the United States, Italy and Spain.

Methods used by the authors: By means of reference gene primer amplification, nucleated cell counts were estimated. Only in-frame clones appear in the TCRdb table, and some are missing; sequencing was by immunoSEQ multiplex PCR. V and J calls and clone size follow that table, whereas D and trimming were derived from the DNA. Counted here are over 400,000 clones, around nine tenths occurring once; the ten biggest clones make up 6.5% to 9.5%. J was trimmed by 5 bases and V by 2 bases; bases with no gene match: 5. The CDR3 runs 15 residues. CDR1 is KGHSH and CDR2 is LQKENI in the germline V gene. The TCR comes from a woman aged 55-69 years who had recovered from COVID-19. This chain connects TRBV18 to TRBJ2-2, with TRBD1 identical over 7 bases. Sequenced: PBMCs or T cells enriched from blood (not recorded which). The CDR3: CASSPSGTVTGELFF. CDR3 in DNA: TGTGCCAGCTCACCATCCGGGACAGTTACCGGGGAGCTGTTTTTT.